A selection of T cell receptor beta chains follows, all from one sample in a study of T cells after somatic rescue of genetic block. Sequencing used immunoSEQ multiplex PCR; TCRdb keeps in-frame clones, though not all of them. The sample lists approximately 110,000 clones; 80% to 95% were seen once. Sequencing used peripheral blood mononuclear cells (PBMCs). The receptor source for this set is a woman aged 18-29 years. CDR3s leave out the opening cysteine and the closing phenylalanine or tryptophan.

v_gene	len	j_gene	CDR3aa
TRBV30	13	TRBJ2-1	AWSPPSGGYNEQF
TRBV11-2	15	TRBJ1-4	ASSLGGWGTTNEKLF
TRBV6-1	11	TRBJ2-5	ASRTGFQETQY
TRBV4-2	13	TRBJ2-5	ASSQAGGERETQY
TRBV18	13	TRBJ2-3	ASSPGQGRADTQY
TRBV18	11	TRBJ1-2	ASSPTLDEGYT
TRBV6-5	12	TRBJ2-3	ASTEPGSTDTQY
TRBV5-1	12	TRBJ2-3	ASSSRGLTDTQY
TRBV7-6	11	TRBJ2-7	ASSLGPLSEQY
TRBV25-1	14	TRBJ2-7	ASSDRGGRSSYEQY
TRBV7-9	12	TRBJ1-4	ASSPEGTNEKLF
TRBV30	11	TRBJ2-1	AWSLALEYEQF
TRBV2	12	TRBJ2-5	ATQVGTTQETQY
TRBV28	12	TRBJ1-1	ASSLVQAWTEAF
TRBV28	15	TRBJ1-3	ASSAQWDGSSGNTIY
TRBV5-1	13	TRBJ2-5	ASSPRGTGQETQY
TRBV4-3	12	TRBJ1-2	ASSQDARFYGYT
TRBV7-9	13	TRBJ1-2	ASSSYRGVLDGYT
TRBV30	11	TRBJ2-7	AWSANRESEQY
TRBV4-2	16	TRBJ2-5	ASSQSSLAGAQKETQY
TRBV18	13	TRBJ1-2	ASSPGARGDYGYT
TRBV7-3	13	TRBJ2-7	ASSLGPRGDYEQY
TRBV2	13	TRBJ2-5	ASSERMGQGETQY
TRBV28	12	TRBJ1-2	ASSDRGPNYGYT
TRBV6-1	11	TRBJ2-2	ASSSVPTGELF
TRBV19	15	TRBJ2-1	ASSIDGPTGVGNEQF
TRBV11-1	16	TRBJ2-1	ASSLRIAGTKRDNEQF
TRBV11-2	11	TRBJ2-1	ASSSRWDIEQF
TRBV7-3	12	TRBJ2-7	ASSLTPGSHEQY
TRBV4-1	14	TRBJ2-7	ASSQSPGQLSHEQY
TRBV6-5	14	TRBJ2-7	ASSYLQGLTYEEQY
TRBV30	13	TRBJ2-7	AWSPLAGISYEQY
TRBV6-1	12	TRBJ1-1	ASSRTGERGEAF
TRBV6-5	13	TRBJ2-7	ASRPKSGGGYEQY
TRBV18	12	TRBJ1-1	ASRLRVMNTEAF
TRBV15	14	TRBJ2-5	ATSKTIDRGRETQY
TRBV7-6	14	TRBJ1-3	ASSLKGLGPGNTIY
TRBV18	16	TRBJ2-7	ASSPQSLGTGGSYEQY
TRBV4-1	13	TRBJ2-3	ASSPGLAGTDTQY
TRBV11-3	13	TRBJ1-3	ASSFEGGSGNTIY
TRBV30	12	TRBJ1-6	ASSHGQGTSPLH
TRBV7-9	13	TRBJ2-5	ASSRLGQGRETQY
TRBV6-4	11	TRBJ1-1	ASSSDRNTEAF
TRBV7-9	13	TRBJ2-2	ASSTTDGNTGELF
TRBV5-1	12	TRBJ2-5	ASSLAGVWETQY